This T cell receptor (beta chain) was observed in a study of T-cell memory formation after mild COVID-19 (dated by TCRdb to about 2021). Regarding the study in general: Most TCR sequence clusters were specific to one of the two donors. In a couple of donors, T-cell clones that expanded and contracted after mild COVID-19 were followed by sequencing TCRalpha and TCRbeta repertoires longitudinally. The cohort was made up of two young adult volunteers, one female and one male, who were previously healthy.

As to this clonotype: This clone's antigen is unknown. No quality values exist for individual bases; no much larger clone is one base distant.

On the study overall, not on this receptor specifically: Contracting CD4+ clones were found mainly in CM and EM memory subsets, while CD8+ clones were enriched in EMRA. Balanced CD4/CD8 phenotypes were observed for clones contracting from day 15 to 85, whereas a bias towards CD4+ was observed for a second wave of clones expanding from day 15 to 37. Only a couple of mild cases were covered in the study, and larger cohorts including severe cases with pre-infection samples were considered necessary. Some responding clones were detected in pre-infection memory, suggesting pre-existing cross-reactive memory T cells joined the SARS-CoV-2 response. SARS-CoV-2 specificity of the second-wave clones peaking on day 37 was not confirmed.

Trimming costs V 3 bases and J 0 bases, and their ends lie 8 bases apart. CDR1 and CDR2 were assigned from the germline V gene as MNHEY and SVGAGI. From cysteine to phenylalanine, the CDR3 is 14 amino acids long. CDR3 DNA only is kept here, 42 bases in frame from base 1. The sample was run on an Illumina NovaSeq 6000. cDNA libraries for TCRalpha and TCRbeta were prepared by 5'RACE using constant-segment primers, with sample barcodes and unique molecular identifiers added. RNA was extracted from every sample with Trizol reagent. Amplification of the libraries took two PCR steps, and the second step added a second sample barcode plus Illumina TruSeq adapters. Sequencing of the libraries was done on an Illumina NovaSeq, producing 2 x 150 bp paired-end reads. The original pipeline was this. With migec v1.2.7, reads were demultiplexed and then collapsed into UMI-guided consensus sequences. Using mixcr v2.1.11, UMI consensuses were aligned to TRA and TRB V and J templates and then assembled into clonotypes. A clonotype was counted as expanded or contracted only if both edgeR and NoisET called the change significant, with noise models trained on biological replicates. For edgeR calls, the thresholds were a false discovery rate-adjusted p below 0.01 and a log2 fold-change of 1. As an exploratory analysis of dynamics, PCA with hierarchical clustering was applied to max-normalized trajectories of the 1000 most abundant clonotypes. Separately sequenced CD4+ and CD8+ repertoires were used to assign the CD4 or CD8 phenotype of responding clones. TCRdb took the public reads, trimmed them with fastp at Q25, ran MiXCR for clone calling and kept in-frame beta chains. Each CDR3 protein gets just one entry, which takes the most common genes and DNA from the rows behind it. The V and J calls come from TCRdb's annotation, not from the publication. The sample table holds hundreds of thousands of distinct CDR3 sequences, of which less than 25% were seen once. Jointly, the top ten make up around 8.4% of the sample.

Ficoll-Paque density gradient centrifugation was used to isolate PBMCs. This sequence uses TRBV6-5 and TRBJ1-2; a confident D gene designation cannot be given. This receptor was obtained from an adult woman who had mild COVID-19 (a few samples of this study predate the infection). The sample titles of this study are shuffled in the database, so cell type and time point are left out; the donor was told from shared clones. The specimen was PBMCs or a T cell subset sorted from them (not recorded which). The DNA sequence follows: TGTGCCAGCAGTTATCGGCAGACTAACTATGGCTACACCTTC. This yields the protein CASSYRQTNYGYTF.